The next 4 T cell receptor beta chains were all read from a single sample in a study of OX40 agonist ivuxolimab in advanced cancers. Data came from immunoSEQ multiplex PCR; TCRdb stores just in-frame clones and leaves some out. The table lists 55,000 to 75,000 clones, roughly 80% of them singletons. The starting material was CD4+ or CD8+ T cells sorted from blood, obtained in a trial of the OX40 agonist ivuxolimab. Receptors originate from an adult with an advanced solid tumor such as melanoma, head and neck, liver or kidney cancer.

This clone came up many times. The rearrangement uses TRBV6-1 and TRBJ1-5; tentative D call: TRBD1 (5 bases). Trimming cost V 4 bases and J 7 bases, with 11 bases left between them. Germline CDR1 reads MNHNS; CDR2 reads SASEGT. CDR3 length: 13 residues. The CDR3 protein is CASSVGVEQPQHF. The CDR3 coding sequence is TGTGCCAGCAGTGTAGGGGTAGAGCAGCCCCAGCATTTT.

By its share, this clone is medium-sized. The chain links TRBV6-1 to TRBJ2-7, with 10 bases matching TRBD1. Trimming at V came to 7 bases and at J to 4 bases, leaving 7 bases not matched to a gene. The CDR3 is 14 amino acids. In germline, CDR1 is MNHNS, CDR2 SASEGT. The CDR3 nucleotides are TGTGCCAGCAACCGGGACAGGGGAAGATACGAGCAGTACTTC. Translation gives CASNRDRGRYEQYF.

The count of this clone is one. This chain uses TRBV6-5 with TRBJ2-7; D possibly corresponds to TRBD2 (5 bases). V lost 3 bases, J lost 0 bases, and 12 bases lay in between. CDR3 length: 15 residues. The germline V gene encodes CDR1 MNHEY and CDR2 SVGAGI. The CDR3 DNA reads as TGTGCCAGCAGTTATTCCCTGGCGGGCTCCTACGAGCAGTACTTC. Its translation: CASSYSLAGSYEQYF.

Only one count was recorded for this clone. The chain employs TRBV7-2 and TRBJ1-5; D remains unclear. The CDR3 has 15 amino acids. Germline values: CDR1 SGHTA, CDR2 FQGNSA. The V gene lost 2 bases and the J gene lost 1 base, with 9 bases spanning the gap. The CDR3 sequence is CASSLRGGSNQPQHF. CDR3 coding DNA: TGTGCCAGCAGCTTACGGGGTGGAAGCAATCAGCCCCAGCATTTT.